This section outlines one TCR beta chain sequence together with its context. The target antigen is unknown. Germline CDR1 and CDR2: PRHDT and FYEKMQ (reference sequence). Between the trimmed V and J ends, which lost 4 bases and 5 bases, there was a span of 17 bases. This CDR3 spans 15 amino acids. This entry is derived from a study of cytomegalovirus exposure and HLA in healthy donors. Study outcomes and limitations: A later analysis found most CMV-associated TCR beta chains apparently HLA-restricted. According to an earlier analysis, most TCR beta V segments yielded productive rearrangements about 87% or about 30% of the time.

Primers for the PCR totalled 60 Vbeta and 13 Jbeta. Here immunoSEQ multiplex PCR was the method, and the copy in TCRdb shows in-frame clones only, minus some. The repertoire holds about 200,000 clones, with 82% as singletons. This receptor was obtained from a woman aged 18-30 years in good health and CMV-seronegative. This chain uses TRBV13 with TRBJ1-1; the D gene is possibly TRBD1 (5 bases). The material sequenced was PBMCs. The DNA of the CDR3 is TGTGCCAGCAGCTCTTCAGGGCCTTGGGGAACTGAAGCTTTCTTT. It codes for CASSSSGPWGTEAFF. Together with reference TRBV13 and TRBJ1-1, the CDR3 gives the full variable domain: AAGVIQSPRHLIKEKRETATLKCYPIPRHDTVYWYQQGPGQDPQFLISFYEKMQSDKGSIPDRFSAQQFSDYHSELNMSSLELGDSALYFCASSSSGPWGTEAFFGQGTRLTVV.